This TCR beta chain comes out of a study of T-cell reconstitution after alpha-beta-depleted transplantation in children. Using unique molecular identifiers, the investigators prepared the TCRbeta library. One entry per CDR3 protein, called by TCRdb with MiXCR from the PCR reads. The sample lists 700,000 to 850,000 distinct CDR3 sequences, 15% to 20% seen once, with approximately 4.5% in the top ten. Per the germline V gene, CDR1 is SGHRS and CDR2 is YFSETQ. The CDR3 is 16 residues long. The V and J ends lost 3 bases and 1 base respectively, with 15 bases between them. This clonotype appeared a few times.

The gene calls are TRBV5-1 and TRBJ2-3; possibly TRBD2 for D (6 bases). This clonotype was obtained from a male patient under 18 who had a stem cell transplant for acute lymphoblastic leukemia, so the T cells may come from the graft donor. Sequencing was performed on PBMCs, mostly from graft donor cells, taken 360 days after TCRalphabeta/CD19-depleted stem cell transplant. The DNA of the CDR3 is TGCGCCAGCAGCTCGGCGACTAGTCAGGGCACAGATACGCAGTATTTT. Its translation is CASSSATSQGTDTQYF.